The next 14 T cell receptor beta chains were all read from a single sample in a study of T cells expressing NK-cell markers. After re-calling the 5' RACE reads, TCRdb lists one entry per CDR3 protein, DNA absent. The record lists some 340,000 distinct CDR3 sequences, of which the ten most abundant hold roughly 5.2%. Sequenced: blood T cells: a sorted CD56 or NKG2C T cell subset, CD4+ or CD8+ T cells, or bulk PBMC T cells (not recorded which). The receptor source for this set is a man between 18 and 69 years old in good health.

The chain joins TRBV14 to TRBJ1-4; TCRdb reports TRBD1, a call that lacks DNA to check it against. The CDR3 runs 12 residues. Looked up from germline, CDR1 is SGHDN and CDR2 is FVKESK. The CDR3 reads CASSQTREKLFF.

CDR3 protein: CATSRDRSGETQYF. The rearrangement links TRBV15 to TRBJ2-5; the D gene TCRdb calls, TRBD2, cannot be checked with no DNA. This CDR3 region has 14 residues. Germline V gives CDR1 LNHNV, CDR2 YYDKDF (reference sequence).

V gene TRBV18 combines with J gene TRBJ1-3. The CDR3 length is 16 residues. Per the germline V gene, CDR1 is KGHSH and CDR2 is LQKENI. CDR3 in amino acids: CASSPAGSLSGNTIYF.

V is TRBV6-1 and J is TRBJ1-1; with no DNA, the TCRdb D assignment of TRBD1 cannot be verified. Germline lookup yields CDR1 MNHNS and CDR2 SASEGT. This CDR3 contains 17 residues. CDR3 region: CASSKAKTGPRGTEAFF.

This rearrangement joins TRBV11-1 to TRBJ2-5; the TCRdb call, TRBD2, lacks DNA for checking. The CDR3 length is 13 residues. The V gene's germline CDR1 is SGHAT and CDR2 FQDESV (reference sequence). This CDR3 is CASSVTSRETQYF.

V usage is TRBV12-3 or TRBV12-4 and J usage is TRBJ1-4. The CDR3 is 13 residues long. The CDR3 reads CASRRLSRGKLFF.

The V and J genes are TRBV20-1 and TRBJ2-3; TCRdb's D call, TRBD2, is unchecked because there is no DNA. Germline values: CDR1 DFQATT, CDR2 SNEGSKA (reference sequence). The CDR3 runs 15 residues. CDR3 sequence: CSAREYGGGADTQYF.

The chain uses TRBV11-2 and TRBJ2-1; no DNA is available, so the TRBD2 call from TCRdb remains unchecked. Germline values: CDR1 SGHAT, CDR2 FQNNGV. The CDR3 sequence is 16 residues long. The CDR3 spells CASSLPAGGPVGEQFF. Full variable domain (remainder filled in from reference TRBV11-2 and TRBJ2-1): EAGVAQSPRYKIIEKRQSVAFWCNPISGHATLYWYQQILGQGPKLLIQFQNNGVVDDSQLPKDRFSAERLKGVDSTLKIQPAKLEDSAVYLCASSLPAGGPVGEQFFGPGTRLTVL.

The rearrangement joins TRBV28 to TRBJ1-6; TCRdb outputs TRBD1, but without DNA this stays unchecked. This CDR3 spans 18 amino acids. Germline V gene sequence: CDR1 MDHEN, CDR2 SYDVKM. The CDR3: CASRTKMTASSYNSPLHF.

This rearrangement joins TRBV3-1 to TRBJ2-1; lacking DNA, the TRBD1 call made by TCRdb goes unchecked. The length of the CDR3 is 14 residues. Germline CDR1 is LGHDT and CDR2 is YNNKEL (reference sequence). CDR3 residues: CASSLGQGVWEQFF.

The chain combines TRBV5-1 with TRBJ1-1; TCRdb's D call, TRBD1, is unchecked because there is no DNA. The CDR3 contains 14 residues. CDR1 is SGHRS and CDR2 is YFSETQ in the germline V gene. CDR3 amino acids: CARKETGILTEAFF.

The CDR3 region is CASIPIGGNTEAFF. V gene TRBV19 combines with J gene TRBJ1-1; the TCRdb call, TRBD1, lacks DNA for checking. Germline V gene lookup returns CDR1 LNHDA and CDR2 SQIVND (reference sequence). This CDR3 region has 14 residues.

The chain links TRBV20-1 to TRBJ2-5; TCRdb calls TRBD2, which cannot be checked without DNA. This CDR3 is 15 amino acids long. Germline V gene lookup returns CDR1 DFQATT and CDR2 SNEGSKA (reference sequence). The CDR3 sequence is CSAISGTSLYRTQYF.

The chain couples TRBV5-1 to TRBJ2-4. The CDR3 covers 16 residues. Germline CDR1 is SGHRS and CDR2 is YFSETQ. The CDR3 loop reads CASSLGQGSAKNIQYF.